Below, 6 T cell receptor beta chains from the same sample are listed, as sequenced in a study of blood T cell repertoires in COVID-19. Here immunoSEQ multiplex PCR was the method, and the copy in TCRdb shows in-frame clones only, minus some. This sample has more than 120,000 clones, with approximately 86% found just once. The source material was peripheral blood. These receptors were taken from a woman between 50 and 59 years old with acute or convalescent COVID-19.

The CDR3, as DNA: TGTGCCAGCAGGATGGGGGGGAACAGGGATGGAAACACCATATATTTT. This sequence encodes CASRMGGNRDGNTIYF. The V and J genes are TRBV28 and TRBJ1-3, with D possibly being TRBD1 (6 bases). Between the trimmed V and J ends, which lost 6 bases and 3 bases, there was a span of 18 bases. CDR3 length equals 16 residues. Germline V gene sequence: CDR1 MDHEN, CDR2 SYDVKM.

The rearrangement links TRBV7-8 to TRBJ1-4; D remains ambiguous. The CDR3 consists of 15 residues. Trimming pared 6 bases from V and 3 bases from J, leaving 14 bases between. In germline, CDR1 is SGHVS, CDR2 FQNEAQ. The CDR3 loop reads CASSPREVANEKLFF. CDR3 sequence (DNA): TGTGCCAGCAGTCCAAGGGAGGTAGCTAATGAAAAACTGTTTTTT.

This clone is a singleton in its sample. The V call is TRBV4-2, the J call TRBJ2-2, with 12 bases that match TRBD2. V was pared by 0 bases and J by 4 bases, with 3 bases of the junction left unmatched. Germline V CDR1 and CDR2: LGHNA, YNFKEQ. The CDR3 sequence is 17 residues long. DNA of the CDR3: TGTGCCAGCAGCCAAGATCTAGCGGGAGGGGGCACCGGGGAGCTGTTTTTT. This sequence encodes CASSQDLAGGGTGELFF.

The V and J genes are TRBV18 and TRBJ2-5, with TRBD1 matching 10 bases. CDR1 and CDR2 from the germline V gene are KGHSH and LQKENI. The V and J ends lost 3 bases and 2 bases, in that order; junction bases with no gene match: 0. This CDR3 has 14 amino acids. CDR3: CASSPGQGQETQYF. Written as DNA, the CDR3 is TGTGCCAGCTCACCGGGACAGGGGCAAGAGACCCAGTACTTC.

This rearrangement joins TRBV12-5 to TRBJ1-6, with D perhaps matching TRBD1 (6 bases). CDR1 and CDR2 (germline): LGHNT, FRNRAP. The V end lost 0 bases, the J end lost 0 bases, and 15 bases lay between the germline ends. The CDR3 length is 19 residues. DNA for the CDR3: TGTGCTAGTGGTTTGGTACCATTCGGACAGAGCTCCTATAATTCACCCCTCCACTTT. This gives the protein CASGLVPFGQSSYNSPLHF. Based on the CDR3 plus reference TRBV12-5 and TRBJ1-6, the full variable domain is DARVTQTPRHKVTEMGQEVTMRCQPILGHNTVFWYRQTMMQGLELLAYFRNRAPLDDSGMPKDRFSAEMPDATLATLKIQPSEPRDSAVYFCASGLVPFGQSSYNSPLHFGNGTRLTVT.

The V gene is TRBV14, the J gene TRBJ1-2, with TRBD1 matching over 9 bases. V lost 3 bases to trimming and J lost 8 bases; unmatched junction nucleotides: 13. The length of the CDR3 is 16 residues. Germline V lookup: CDR1 SGHDN, CDR2 FVKESK. The CDR3 DNA follows: TGTGCCAGCAGCCAGTCCGGGACAGGGAATTTCGGAGGCTACACCTTC. This gives the protein CASSQSGTGNFGGYTF.